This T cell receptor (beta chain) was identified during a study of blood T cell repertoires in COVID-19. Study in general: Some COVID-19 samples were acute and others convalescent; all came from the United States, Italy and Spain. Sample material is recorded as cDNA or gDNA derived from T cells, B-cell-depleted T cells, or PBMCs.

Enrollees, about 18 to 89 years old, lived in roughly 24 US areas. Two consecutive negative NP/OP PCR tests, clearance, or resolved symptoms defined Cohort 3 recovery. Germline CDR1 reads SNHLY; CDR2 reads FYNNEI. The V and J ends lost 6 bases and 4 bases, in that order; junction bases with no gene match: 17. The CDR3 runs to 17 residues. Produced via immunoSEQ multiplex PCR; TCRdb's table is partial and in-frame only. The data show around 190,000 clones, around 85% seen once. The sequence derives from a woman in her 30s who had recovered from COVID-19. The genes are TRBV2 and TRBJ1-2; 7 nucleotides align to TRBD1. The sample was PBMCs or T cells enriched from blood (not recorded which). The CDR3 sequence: CASRTYTDRARGYGYTF. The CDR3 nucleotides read TGTGCCAGCAGAACCTATACTGACAGGGCAAGGGGCTATGGCTACACCTTC.